The rows below give T cell receptor beta chains drawn from one sample of a study of shared clonotypes between healthy human individuals. Libraries were prepared by immunoSEQ multiplex PCR; TCRdb keeps only in-frame clonotypes and omits some of them. The table lists about a million clones, 60% to 85% of them singletons, with 0.7% to 0.95% in the top ten. The sample was memory CD4+ T cells from PBMCs. Every receptor here comes from a man aged 18 to 35 in good health. Some clones in this sample may be carry-over from other donors' samples. The CDR3 runs from the conserved cysteine through the conserved F or W. Each record gives: J gene, V gene, CDR3 protein.

TRBJ1-5 | TRBV19 | CASSSLDRPNQPQHF
TRBJ1-3 | TRBV28 | CASLAGARSGNTIYF
TRBJ2-1 | TRBV12-5 | CASGKGVSSYNEQFF
TRBJ1-2 | TRBV11-2 | CASSSGQHYGYTF
TRBJ2-4 | TRBV19 | CASSLPWFESGQGKNIQYF
TRBJ1-4 | TRBV29-1 | CSVPMGATNEKLFF
TRBJ2-7 | TRBV5-4 | CASKRDSISYEQYF
TRBJ1-2 | TRBV14 | CASSQGANYGYTF
TRBJ1-4 | TRBV2 | CASSDWGVEKLFF
TRBJ1-3 | TRBV4-3 | CASSQEWTYKAGNTIYF
TRBJ1-1 | TRBV27 | CASRGTGVNTEAFF
TRBJ2-7 | TRBV6-5 | CASSYSAGAREQYF
TRBJ1-5 | TRBV11-1 | CASSFGAHQPQHF
TRBJ1-1 | TRBV7-9 | CASSLGGQGSVAFF
TRBJ2-5 | TRBV6-4 | CASTHLWDSEETQYF
TRBJ2-3 | TRBV7-9 | CASSGRGGGSTDTQYF
TRBJ2-1 | TRBV28 | CASSPFSVGRDNEQFF
TRBJ2-1 | TRBV6-5 | CASKKGFLSYNEQFF
TRBJ2-2 | TRBV5-1 | CASSRLTSAGELFF
TRBJ2-7 | TRBV11-2 | CASSLGSGSTYEQYF
TRBJ2-3 | TRBV30 | CAWMGPRGGTQYF
TRBJ1-1 | TRBV10-2 | CASSQGSRGRNTEAFF
TRBJ2-7 | TRBV5-4 | CASSSGTGSIYEQYF
TRBJ2-1 | TRBV7-3 | CASSLSKRLAADEQFF
TRBJ2-1 | TRBV4-3 | CASSREGRNEQFF
TRBJ1-1 | TRBV6-5 | CASSYGGAATEAFF
TRBJ1-1 | TRBV5-1 | CASSPGGGGTEAFF
TRBJ2-1 | TRBV7-9 | CASSLNASYNEQFF